The 13 T cell receptor beta chains in this list originate from one sample, sequenced in a study of tumor-infiltrating lymphocytes in primary liver carcinoma. Co-extracting RNA and DNA was done with roughly 17-34 mg of unsorted bulk tissue as input. Constant-region priming of roughly 490 ng total RNA yielded TCR beta cDNA. Libraries of TCR beta came from three nested multiplex PCR rounds with slightly modified ARM-PCR. A C-beta reverse primer was combined with TRBV1-TRBV30 forward primers in the first two PCR rounds, and each round had 10 cycles. TCRdb analysed the multiplex PCR reads with MiXCR anew, one entry per CDR3 protein. Among more than 30,000 distinct CDR3 sequences listed, roughly 75% were seen once. The sequenced material came from tumor-adjacent normal liver tissue. These receptor sequences come from a man aged 35 to 55 with primary liver carcinoma and hepatitis B virus infection.

This clonotype has only one observation. Germline and junction disagree at one end, which may indicate a read error. The gene calls are TRBV2 and TRBJ1-5; D is uncertain. The CDR3 consists of 13 residues. Germline loops: CDR1 SNHLY, CDR2 FYNNEI. Here the CDR3 DNA reads TGTGCCAGCGGTAGGTCAGGCAATCAGGCCCAGCATTTT. As protein: CASGRSGNQAQHF. The full variable domain, its missing parts supplied by reference TRBV2 and TRBJ1-5, is EPEVTQTPSHQVTQMGQEVILRCVPISNHLYFYWYRQILGQKVEFLVSFYNNEISEKSEIFDDQFSVERPDGSNFTLKIRSTKLEDSAMYFCASGRSGNQAQHFGDGTRLSIL.

This clonotype has a count of ten or more. The V gene is TRBV5-1, the J gene TRBJ1-2, with D possibly being TRBD1 (5 bases). This CDR3 is 15 amino acids long. V lost 0 bases, J lost 6 bases, and 15 bases lay in between. In germline, CDR1 is SGHRS, CDR2 YFSETQ. CDR3 amino acids: CASSLERVTGDGYTF. Here the CDR3 DNA reads TGCGCCAGCAGCTTGGAGAGGGTCACGGGGGATGGCTACACCTTC.

Comment on this clonotype: The junction shows a germline mismatch at one end, possibly a read error. This rearrangement joins TRBV4-2 to TRBJ1-6, with a possible D match to TRBD1 (6 bases). Germline-derived CDR1 and CDR2 are LGHNA and YNFKEQ. The CDR3 loop spans 16 amino acids. For the CDR3, the DNA is TGTGCCAGCAGTCAAGATCGGGGGACAACCGGCTCACTCCTCCACTTT. This codes for CASSQDRGTTGSLLHF.

The chain uses TRBV11-2 and TRBJ2-2, with a tentative D call TRBD1 (6 bases). In germline, CDR1 is SGHAT, CDR2 FQNNGV. CDR3 length: 15 amino acids. Between the trimmed V and J ends, which lost 2 bases and 10 bases, there was a span of 17 bases. The CDR3 is CASSLRDMNTLELFF. The CDR3 DNA sequence: TGTGCCAGCAGCTTAAGGGACATGAACACCCTGGAGCTGTTTTTT.

Turning to this clonotype: One junction end does not reproduce the germline sequence, and a read error may be involved. This chain uses TRBV28 with TRBJ1-6; D gene uncertain. Germline V gene data show CDR1 as MDHEN and CDR2 as SYDVKM. The CDR3 contains 12 residues. The CDR3 spells CASSLIAWALYF. The CDR3 DNA follows: TGTGCCAGCAGTTTAATAGCGTGGGCCCTCTACTTT.

This clonotype has more than one count but fewer than ten. Since a much larger clone is just one base distant, this may be a read error. The CDR3 region is CDSSPPGDNEQFF. CDR3 nucleotide sequence: TGTGACAGCAGTCCGCCCGGGGACAATGAGCAGTTCTTC. This chain uses TRBV28 with TRBJ2-1, with a weak D call TRBD2 (5 bases). This CDR3 region has 13 residues. In germline, CDR1 is MDHEN, CDR2 SYDVKM.

A word on this clonotype: One end of the junction is discordant with germline, which a read error may explain. The chain carries TRBV6-2 or TRBV6-3 and TRBJ2-1; 9 positions match TRBD2. This CDR3 has 15 residues. The V gene's germline CDR1 is MNHEY and CDR2 SVGEGT. CDR3 coding DNA: TGTGCAAGCAGCTCCGGACTAGCGCTATATATTGAGCAGTTCTTC. This encodes CASSSGLALYIEQFF.

A remark on this clonotype: Sequence at one end of the junction differs from germline and may be a read error. The rearrangement links TRBV11-2 to TRBJ1-2; D is unclear. The length of the CDR3 is 15 residues. Germline V CDR1 and CDR2: SGHAT, FQNNGV. CDR3 DNA sequence: TGTGCCAGCAGCCCAATACGGGGATTGGGCTATGGATACACCTTC. This encodes CASSPIRGLGYGYTF.

On this clonotype itself: At one boundary the junction diverges from the germline segment, which might be a read error. This rearrangement joins TRBV7-8 to TRBJ2-7, with a weak D call TRBD1 (6 bases). Germline V gene data show CDR1 as SGHVS and CDR2 as FQNEAQ. CDR3 length: 13 residues. As DNA, the CDR3 is TGTGCGAGCACCTTAGATGTGGAGACAGGATGGTACTTC. Amino acids: CASTLDVETGWYF.

The CDR3 here is CASSLPGQQICEQYF. CDR3 coding DNA: TGTGCCAGCAGCCTCCCGGGACAACAAATATGTGAGCAGTACTTC. The chain recombines TRBV2 with TRBJ2-7; tentatively, D is TRBD1 (6 bases). This CDR3 region has 15 residues. Per germline, CDR1 SNHLY and CDR2 FYNNEI. The V and J ends lost 6 bases and 7 bases respectively, with 22 bases between them.

As for this clonotype: The germline gene is not matched at one end of the junction; a read error may be the cause. The chain uses TRBV5-1 and TRBJ1-1, with no clear D. This CDR3 has 12 residues. CDR1 SGHRS and CDR2 YFSETQ come from the germline V gene. The CDR3 here is CANSPETSEAFF. The CDR3 region has the DNA TGCGCCAACAGCCCGGAGACAAGTGAAGCTTTCTTT.

As regards this clonotype: The CDR3 does not close with the conserved phenylalanine or tryptophan, likely indicating a read error. The chain links TRBV7-9 to TRBJ2-7; 8 bases align to TRBD1. Trimming at V came to 8 bases and at J to 2 bases, leaving 8 bases not matched to a gene. The CDR3 loop spans 14 amino acids. The germline V gene encodes CDR1 SEHNR and CDR2 FQNEAQ (reference sequence). CDR3: CASGPRTGPYEQYS. In DNA, the CDR3 is TGTGCCAGCGGCCCTCGGACAGGGCCCTACGAGCAGTACTCC.

This chain joins TRBV29-1 and TRBJ1-1; TRBD1 matches 8 bases. The CDR3 is 9 residues long. Trimming took 7 bases from V and 10 from J; bases not matched to a gene: 2. CDR1 is SQVTM and CDR2 is ANQGSEA in the germline V gene. The DNA of the CDR3 is TGCAGCGACGACAGGGGAGCTTTCTTT. Amino acid sequence: CSDDRGAFF. The full variable domain, in which reference TRBV29-1 and TRBJ1-1 provide the parts outside the CDR3, is SAVISQKPSRDICQRGTSLTIQCQVDSQVTMMFWYRQQPGQSLTLIATANQGSEATYESGFVIDKFPISRPNLTFSTLTVSNMSPEDSSIYLCSDDRGAFFGQGTRLTVV.